The following is a T cell receptor (beta chain) sequence with its context. This same CDR3 is encoded by further DNA sequences in the sample. Data came from immunoSEQ multiplex PCR; TCRdb stores just in-frame clones and leaves some out. This sample has around 18,000 clones, with 69% found just once. The data stem from a study of sequential checkpoint blockade in melanoma. Study overall: Maintenance nivolumab came after either treatment sequence.

Germline CDR1 reads SGDLS; CDR2 reads YYNGEE. The CDR3 spans 13 residues. The J segment lost 7 bases and the V segment lost 3 bases, leaving 6 bases of the junction unmatched. Treatment here: randomized to nivolumab then ipilimumab (arm A) or the reverse (arm B). This TCR came from a human donor with melanoma. Specimen: CD8+ T cells sorted from blood (inferred from file names), collected from a patient given nivolumab and ipilimumab in sequence. V usage is TRBV9 and J usage is TRBJ2-7; TRBD1 matches at 8 bases. This chain's CDR3 is CASSETGVGEQYF. CDR3 DNA sequence: TGTGCCAGCAGCGAGACAGGGGTAGGGGAGCAGTACTTC.